This T cell receptor beta chain was observed in a study of blood T cell repertoires in COVID-19. Libraries were prepared by immunoSEQ multiplex PCR; TCRdb keeps only in-frame clonotypes and omits some of them. The repertoire holds under 75,000 clones, with about 87% as singletons. The CDR3 sequence is 15 residues long. The V gene's germline CDR1 is MNHEY and CDR2 SVGAGI. V was trimmed by 0 bases and J by 3 bases, leaving 11 bases between them. Sequenced input: peripheral blood. The TCR comes from a human donor in a cohort sampled during active COVID-19. V gene TRBV6-5 combines with J gene TRBJ1-1; no firm D call. The DNA of the CDR3 is TGTGCCAGCAGTTACTCGGCAGGCCCCGACACTGAAGCTTTCTTT. Amino acid sequence: CASSYSAGPDTEAFF.